This T cell receptor (beta chain) emerged from a study of regulatory T cells in long-lasting Graves disease. The authors built TCR beta libraries using iRepertoire HTBI primers and Arm-PCR of CDR3 regions. MiXCR, applied by TCRdb to the multiplex PCR reads, yields one record per CDR3 protein. The sample shows 450,000 to 700,000 distinct CDR3 sequences, around an eighth of them seen only once. Sample time point: newly diagnosed GD, antithyroid drugs for less than 3 months. Preparation of the TCR library used RNA extracted from PBMCs. This same sample was also taken into another study, of T cells in Graves' hyperthyroidism and ophthalmopathy.

The sample in question was peripheral blood mononuclear cells (PBMCs), obtained at new diagnosis, from a patient treated with antithyroid drugs. The receptor's source is a man aged 30 to 45 with Graves disease.

CDR3 sequence: CAGKTGGRHGELFF. The CDR3 DNA reads TGTGCCGGAAAGACAGGGGGTAGACACGGGGAGCTGTTTTTT. The genes are TRBV30 and TRBJ2-2, with 9 bases that match TRBD1. Germline loops: CDR1 GTSNPN, CDR2 SVGIG (reference sequence). V lost 8 bases, J lost 7 bases, and 11 bases stayed unmatched. CDR3 size: 14 residues.